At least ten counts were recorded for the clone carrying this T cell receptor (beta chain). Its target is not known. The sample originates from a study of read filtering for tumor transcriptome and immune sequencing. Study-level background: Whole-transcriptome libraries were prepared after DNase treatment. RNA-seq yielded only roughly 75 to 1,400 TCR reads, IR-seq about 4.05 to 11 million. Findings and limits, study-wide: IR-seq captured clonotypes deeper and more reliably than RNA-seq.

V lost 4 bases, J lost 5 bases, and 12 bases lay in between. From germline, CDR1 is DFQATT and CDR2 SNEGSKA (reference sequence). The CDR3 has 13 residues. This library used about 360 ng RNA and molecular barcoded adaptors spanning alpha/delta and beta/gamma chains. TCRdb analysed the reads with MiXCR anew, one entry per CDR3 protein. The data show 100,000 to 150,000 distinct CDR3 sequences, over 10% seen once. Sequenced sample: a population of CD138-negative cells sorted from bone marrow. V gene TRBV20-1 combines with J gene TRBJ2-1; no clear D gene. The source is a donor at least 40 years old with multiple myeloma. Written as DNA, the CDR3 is TGCAGTGCTACCTCACTGAGACACAATGAGCAGTTCTTC. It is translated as CSATSLRHNEQFF.